This T cell receptor beta chain originates from a study of shared clonotypes between healthy human individuals. Study at large: With ages of 18 to 49, the donors were a couple of women and a few men. Each donor contributed plates that comprised three CD4 naive, three CD4 memory, two CD8 naive and one CD8 memory. Study-wide findings and caveats: With several donors compared, around 5.4% of naive CD4 clonotypes were shared. Larger richness was generally estimated for naive than memory subsets.

Produced via immunoSEQ multiplex PCR; TCRdb's table is partial and in-frame only. The repertoire includes 2 million to 2.5 million clones, roughly 95% of them detected once, and approximately 0.13% sits in the top ten. This clone showed up just once. Antigen specificity is unknown. V lost 0 bases and J lost 1, with 13 bases in between. The length of the CDR3 is 16 residues. Germline V gene lookup returns CDR1 SGDLS and CDR2 YYNGEE. Source material: naive CD4+ T cells sorted from blood. Subset denoted: CD45RA+ positively selected. The source of this sequence is a man aged 18 to 29 in good health. The chain is built from TRBV9 and TRBJ2-5, with a possible D match to TRBD1 (5 bases). The CDR3: CASSVAGREAQETQYF. In nucleotides, the CDR3 is TGTGCCAGCAGCGTAGCGGGCAGGGAAGCCCAAGAGACCCAGTACTTC.